This T cell receptor beta chain was captured by sequencing in a study of CD8+ T cells in alopecia areata. Regarding the study as a whole: Researchers report lesional scalp, most notably alopecia totalis/universalis, outstripped normal scalp in clonality.

Treatment here: oral pan-JAK inhibitor, 5-10 mg twice daily. Germline V gene sequence: CDR1 GTSNPN, CDR2 SVGIG (reference sequence). The length of the CDR3 is 15 residues. V lost 5 bases to trimming and J lost 3 bases; unmatched junction nucleotides: 7. About this clone: No antigen is known for it.

The authors extracted RNA and reverse transcribed it into cDNA as the sequencing template. Assay: immunoSEQ multiplex PCR; the TCRdb copy retains only in-frame clones and omits some. The sample includes 100,000 to 150,000 clones, over 55% of them seen just once. The sample consisted of CD4+ T cells sorted from blood, taken at week 4, from a patient treated with tofacitinib. The chain couples TRBV30 to TRBJ2-2, with TRBD2 matching 9 bases. The receptor was isolated from a human donor with alopecia areata. The CDR3 protein is CAWGWGLADTGELFF. As DNA, the CDR3 is TGTGCCTGGGGATGGGGACTAGCCGACACCGGGGAGCTGTTTTTT.